Sequencing of this T cell receptor (beta chain) was carried out in a study of cytomegalovirus exposure and HLA in healthy donors. This CDR3 is 11 amino acids long. The germline V gene has CDR1 GTSNPN and CDR2 SVGIG (reference sequence). V was shortened by 4 bases and J by 7 bases, with 10 bases between the two germline ends. The PCR had 60 Vbeta and 13 Jbeta primers. Assay used: immunoSEQ multiplex PCR; TCRdb lists only in-frame clones, some missing. The sample shows some 150,000 clones, around 72% of them seen only once. This TCR came from a man aged 35 to 55 in good health and CMV-seronegative. This chain links TRBV30 with TRBJ1-1, with D maybe TRBD1 (5 bases). The sequencing input was PBMCs. The DNA for the CDR3 is TGTGCCTGGAAAGGGGAAGGTGAAGCTTTCTTT. Protein sequence: CAWKGEGEAFF.